The 16 T cell receptor beta chains below all came from one sample that was sequenced in a study of T cell changes during pregnancy in multiple sclerosis. The assay was immunoSEQ multiplex PCR, and TCRdb's table has in-frame clones only and misses some. The sample holds about 40,000 clones, approximately 90% seen once. Specimen: peripheral blood, collected before pregnancy. All receptors derive from a female donor with multiple sclerosis, enrolled in a pregnancy study.

The V call is TRBV5-1, the J call TRBJ2-1; D uncertain. The V end lost 0 bases, the J end lost 4 bases, and 11 bases lay between the germline ends. Per the germline V gene, CDR1 is SGHRS and CDR2 is YFSETQ. The CDR3 loop spans 15 amino acids. The CDR3 DNA sequence: TGCGCCAGCAGCTTGGCCGGAGCTTCATACAATGAGCAGTTCTTC. It yields the protein CASSLAGASYNEQFF. Based on the CDR3 plus reference TRBV5-1 and TRBJ2-1, the full variable domain is KAGVTQTPRYLIKTRGQQVTLSCSPISGHRSVSWYQQTPGQGLQFLFEYFSETQRNKGNFPGRFSGRQFSNSRSEMNVSTLELGDSALYLCASSLAGASYNEQFFGPGTRLTVL.

The rearrangement links TRBV6-1 to TRBJ2-2, with 14 nucleotides matching TRBD2. Per germline, CDR1 MNHNS and CDR2 SASEGT. The trim removed 3 bases at V and 3 bases at J, leaving 3 bases unmatched. The CDR3 loop spans 17 amino acids. CDR3 residues: CASSEGLAGAHTGELFF. CDR3 in DNA: TGTGCCAGCAGTGAGGGACTAGCGGGAGCACACACCGGGGAGCTGTTTTTT.

In regard to this clone: The identical CDR3 is also encoded by other nucleotide sequences in the sample. The chain is built from TRBV5-1 and TRBJ2-2; maybe TRBD1 (5 bases). Germline CDR1 and CDR2: SGHRS and YFSETQ. V lost 1 base, J lost 1 base, and 8 bases lay in between. CDR3 length equals 15 residues. The chain's CDR3 is CASSLRQGNTGELFF. CDR3 DNA sequence: TGCGCCAGCAGCTTGAGGCAGGGGAACACCGGGGAGCTGTTTTTT. The variable domain in full, completed from reference TRBV5-1 and TRBJ2-2, reads KAGVTQTPRYLIKTRGQQVTLSCSPISGHRSVSWYQQTPGQGLQFLFEYFSETQRNKGNFPGRFSGRQFSNSRSEMNVSTLELGDSALYLCASSLRQGNTGELFFGEGSRLTVL.

In the case of this clone: The junction departs from the called germline gene at one end, perhaps through a read error. The rearrangement uses TRBV7-7 and TRBJ2-7, with 9 bases matching TRBD1. The CDR3 extends over 15 amino acids. Germline lookup yields CDR1 SSHAT and CDR2 FNYEAQ (reference sequence). The CDR3 nucleotides read TGTGCTAGCAGCTTGGAACCGGGACAGGGCTACGAGCAGTACTTC. Translation gives CASSLEPGQGYEQYF.

The rearrangement links TRBV9 to TRBJ2-3, with 9 bases matching TRBD2. J was trimmed by 3 bases and V by 4 bases; bases with no gene match: 3. Germline assignment: CDR1 SGDLS and CDR2 YYNGEE. CDR3 length: 14 amino acids. CDR3 sequence (DNA): TGTGCCAGCAGCAATAGCGGGAGAACAGATACGCAGTATTTT. As protein: CASSNSGRTDTQYF.

The gene calls are TRBV6-5 and TRBJ1-1; TRBD1 agrees at 7 bases. Losses at the gene ends were 5 bases for V and 2 bases for J; bases not matched to a gene: 8. This CDR3 has 15 amino acids. From germline, CDR1 is MNHEY and CDR2 SVGAGI. This CDR3 is CASSVGTAVNTEAFF. CDR3 coding DNA: TGTGCCAGCAGTGTAGGGACAGCAGTTAACACTGAAGCTTTCTTT.

The chain joins TRBV7-9 to TRBJ2-7, with TRBD2 matching 8 bases. This CDR3 has 14 amino acids. J was trimmed by 5 bases and V by 5 bases; bases with no gene match: 8. CDR1 SEHNR and CDR2 FQNEAQ come from the germline V gene (reference sequence). The CDR3 coding sequence is TGTGCCAGCAGCAAAGCGGGAGTTGAAGACGAGCAGTACTTC. Residues: CASSKAGVEDEQYF.

Concerning this clone itself: The same CDR3 can be traced to other DNA sequences in this sample. The rearrangement uses TRBV6-1 and TRBJ1-1, with D unresolved. Germline lookup yields CDR1 MNHNS and CDR2 SASEGT. Trimming took 3 bases from V and 0 from J, leaving 5 bases between them. The CDR3 is 13 residues long. In DNA, the CDR3 is TGTGCCAGCAGTGAGCGCTTGAACACTGAAGCTTTCTTT. This sequence encodes CASSERLNTEAFF.

The chain combines TRBV5-1 with TRBJ2-1; TRBD2 aligns across 8 bases. The length of the CDR3 is 14 residues. V was clipped by 2 bases and J by 7 bases; unmatched bases: 5. Germline V gene data show CDR1 as SGHRS and CDR2 as YFSETQ. Here the CDR3 reads CASSLSGRVNEQFF. The DNA of the CDR3 is TGCGCCAGCAGCTTAAGCGGGAGAGTGAATGAGCAGTTCTTC.

The chain carries TRBV6-5 and TRBJ1-5; possible D gene TRBD1, 6 bases. Germline V gene lookup returns CDR1 MNHEY and CDR2 SVGAGI. The CDR3 has 15 amino acids. Trimming cost V 0 bases and J 6 bases, with 12 bases left between them. CDR3 region: CASSYSSQGGQPQHF. The CDR3 DNA reads as TGTGCCAGCAGTTACTCGTCACAGGGCGGTCAGCCCCAGCATTTT.

This chain joins TRBV7-2 and TRBJ1-2, with a tentative D call TRBD1 (6 bases). This CDR3 contains 14 residues. The V and J ends lost 5 bases and 4 bases respectively, with 14 bases between them. Germline V gene data show CDR1 as SGHTA and CDR2 as FQGNSA. The CDR3 region is CASSHGTPLYGYTF. The CDR3 DNA reads as TGTGCCAGCAGCCACGGGACACCACTCTATGGCTACACCTTC.

This clone was counted a single time. This chain joins TRBV14 and TRBJ2-7, with 8 bases fitting TRBD2. Trimming removed 1 base from V and 3 bases from J; junction bases left unmatched: 11. CDR1 is SGHDN, CDR2 FVKESK, per germline. The CDR3 is made up of 17 amino acids. Here the CDR3 DNA reads TGTGCCAGCAGCCAAGCGCGCGGGGGGCGACTCCTCTACGAGCAGTACTTC. Amino acid sequence: CASSQARGGRLLYEQYF.

The J gene is TRBJ1-1, the V gene TRBV28; TRBD1 matches 7 bases. The CDR3 totals 14 residues. J lost 4 bases, V lost 7 bases, and 9 bases had no gene match. From germline, CDR1 is MDHEN and CDR2 SYDVKM. CDR3 amino acids: CASKRTGVRTEAFF. Here the CDR3 DNA reads TGTGCCAGCAAAAGAACAGGGGTGCGCACTGAAGCTTTCTTT.

Details on this clone: The DNA is omitted, as the CDR3 cannot be located on it reliably, and the CDR3 follows TCRdb's listing. The CDR3 loop is CASRPVGQGAYGYTF. This chain connects TRBV12-2 to TRBJ1-2; the table gives TRBD1 as D, unverified against the DNA. TRBV12-2 has pseudogene status. The CDR3 extends over 15 residues, inclusive of both ends.

This clone has just one count. This chain joins TRBV18 and TRBJ2-7, with 8 bases identical to TRBD1. The germline V gene has CDR1 KGHSH and CDR2 LQKENI. The length of the CDR3 is 16 residues. The ends lost 3 bases at V and 4 bases at J; junction bases unmatched: 11. The CDR3 spells CASSPLDRVKEYEQYF. DNA of the CDR3: TGTGCCAGCTCACCCCTGGACAGGGTAAAAGAATACGAGCAGTACTTC. Drawing the rest from reference TRBV18 and TRBJ2-7, the complete variable domain is NAGVMQNPRHLVRRRGQEARLRCSPMKGHSHVYWYRQLPEEGLKFMVYLQKENIIDESGMPKERFSAEFPKEGPSILRIQQVVRGDSAAYFCASSPLDRVKEYEQYFGPGTRLTVT.

The chain recombines TRBV4-1 with TRBJ2-1; tentatively, D is TRBD1 (6 bases). The CDR3 runs 15 residues. The V gene's germline CDR1 is MGHRA and CDR2 YSYEKL. The germline V and J ends were trimmed by 2 bases and 2 bases, with 10 bases remaining between them. CDR3 loop: CASSQTGTPYNEQFF. In nucleotides, the CDR3 is TGCGCCAGCAGCCAAACCGGGACACCCTACAATGAGCAGTTCTTC.